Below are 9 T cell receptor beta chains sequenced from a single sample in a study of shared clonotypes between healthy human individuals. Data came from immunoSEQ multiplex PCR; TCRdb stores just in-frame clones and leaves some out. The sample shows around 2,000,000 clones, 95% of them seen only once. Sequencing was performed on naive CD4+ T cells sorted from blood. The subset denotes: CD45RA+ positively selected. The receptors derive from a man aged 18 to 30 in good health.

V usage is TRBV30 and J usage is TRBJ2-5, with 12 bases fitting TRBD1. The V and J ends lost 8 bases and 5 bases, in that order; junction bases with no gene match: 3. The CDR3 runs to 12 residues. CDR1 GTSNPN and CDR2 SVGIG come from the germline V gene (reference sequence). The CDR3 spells CAGTGGRETQYF. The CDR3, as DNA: TGTGCCGGGACAGGGGGCAGGGAGACCCAGTACTTC.

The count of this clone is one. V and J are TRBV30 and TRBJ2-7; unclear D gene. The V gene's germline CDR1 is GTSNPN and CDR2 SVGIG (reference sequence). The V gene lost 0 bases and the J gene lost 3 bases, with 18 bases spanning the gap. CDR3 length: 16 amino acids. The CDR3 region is CAWSVHKRYDVYEQYF. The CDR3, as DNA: TGTGCCTGGAGTGTACACAAGAGGTACGATGTCTACGAGCAGTACTTC.

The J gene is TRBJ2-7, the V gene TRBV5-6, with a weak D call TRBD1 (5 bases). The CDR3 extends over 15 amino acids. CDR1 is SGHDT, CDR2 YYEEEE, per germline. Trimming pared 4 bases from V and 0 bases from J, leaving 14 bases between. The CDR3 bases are TGTGCCAGCAGCCCAGCGACAGCCTACTCCTACGAGCAGTACTTC. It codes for CASSPATAYSYEQYF.

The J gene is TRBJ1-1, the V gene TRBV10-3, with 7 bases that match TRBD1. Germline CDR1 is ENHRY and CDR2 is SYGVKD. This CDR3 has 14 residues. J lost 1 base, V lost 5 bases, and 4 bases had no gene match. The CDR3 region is CAISPGQQNTEAFF. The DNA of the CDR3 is TGTGCCATCAGTCCGGGACAGCAGAACACTGAAGCTTTCTTT.

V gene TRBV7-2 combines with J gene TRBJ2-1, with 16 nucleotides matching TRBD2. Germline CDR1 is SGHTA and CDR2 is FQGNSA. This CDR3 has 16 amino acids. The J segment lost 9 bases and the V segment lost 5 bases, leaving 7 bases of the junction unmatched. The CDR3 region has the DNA TGTGCCAGCAGCGCCCCGGGACTAGCGGGAGGGGGTGAGCAGTTCTTC. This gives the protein CASSAPGLAGGGEQFF.

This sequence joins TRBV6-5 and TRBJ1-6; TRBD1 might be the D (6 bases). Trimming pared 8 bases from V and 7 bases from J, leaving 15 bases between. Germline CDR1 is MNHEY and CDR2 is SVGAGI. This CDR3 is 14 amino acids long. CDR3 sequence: CASQEGGLNSPLHF. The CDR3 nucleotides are TGTGCCAGCCAGGAAGGGGGTCTGAATTCACCCCTCCACTTT.

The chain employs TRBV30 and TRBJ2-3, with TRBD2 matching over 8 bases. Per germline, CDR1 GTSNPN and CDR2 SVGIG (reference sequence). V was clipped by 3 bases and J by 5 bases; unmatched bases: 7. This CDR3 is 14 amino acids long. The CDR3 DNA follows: TGTGCCTGGAGGATAGCGGGGTTGGGAGATACGCAGTATTTT. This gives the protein CAWRIAGLGDTQYF.

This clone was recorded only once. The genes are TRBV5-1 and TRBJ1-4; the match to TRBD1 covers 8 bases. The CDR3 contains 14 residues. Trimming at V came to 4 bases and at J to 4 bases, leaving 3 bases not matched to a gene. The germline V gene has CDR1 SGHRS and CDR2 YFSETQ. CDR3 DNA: TGCGCCAGCAGCCGCGACAGGGGTAATGAAAAACTGTTTTTT. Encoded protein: CASSRDRGNEKLFF.

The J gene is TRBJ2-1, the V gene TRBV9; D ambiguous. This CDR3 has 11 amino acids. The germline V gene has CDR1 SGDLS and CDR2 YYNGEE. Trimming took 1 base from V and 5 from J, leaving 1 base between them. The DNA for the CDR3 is TGTGCCAGCAGCGTAAACAATGAGCAGTTCTTC. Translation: CASSVNNEQFF.